Sequencing of this T cell receptor beta chain was carried out in a study of cytomegalovirus exposure and HLA in healthy donors. Worth noting for this clone: Its matching antigen is unknown.

Study-level points and caveats: Altogether, some 170 TCR beta chains were recorded as cytomegalovirus-associated.

The PCR was carried out with 60 Vbeta primers and 13 Jbeta primers. Method: immunoSEQ multiplex PCR; TCRdb's copy keeps in-frame clones and lacks some. The repertoire holds around 110,000 clones, with around 74% as singletons. Per the germline V gene, CDR1 is GTSNPN and CDR2 is SVGIG (reference sequence). CDR3 length: 13 residues. Trimming left V 5 bases short and J 4 bases short, with 9 bases between. This TCR came from a woman in her late teens or twenties in good health and CMV-seronegative. V and J are TRBV30 and TRBJ1-6; D is possibly TRBD1 (5 bases). The sample consisted of PBMCs. The CDR3, as DNA: TGTGCCTGGCAGGGTGGATATAATTCACCCCTCCACTTT. Translation: CAWQGGYNSPLHF.